Below, 20 T cell receptor beta chains from the same sample are listed, as sequenced in a study of blood T cell repertoires in COVID-19. Sequencing used immunoSEQ multiplex PCR; TCRdb keeps in-frame clones, though not all of them. The table includes 150,000 to 200,000 clones, under 95% detected once. Sequencing was performed on peripheral blood. These receptors were collected from a man between 60 and 75 years old with active or convalescent COVID-19.

V is TRBV7-2 and J is TRBJ1-1, with D perhaps matching TRBD1 (5 bases). V gave up 1 base and J gave up 10 bases, with 13 bases separating them. The CDR3 runs to 13 residues. Germline CDR1 SGHTA, CDR2 FQGNSA. The DNA for the CDR3 is TGTGCCAGCAGCTTAGAAGGAAGGGGTAGAGCTTTCTTT. As protein: CASSLEGRGRAFF.

In its sample, this clone was seen once. The chain combines TRBV14 with TRBJ1-5; the D gene is possibly TRBD1 (5 bases). The V end was cut by 0 bases, the J end by 6 bases, with 9 bases between. Germline CDR1 is SGHDN and CDR2 is FVKESK. There are 14 residues in the CDR3. In DNA, the CDR3 is TGTGCCAGCAGCCAAGATCAAGGGGTTCAGCCCCAGCATTTT. As protein: CASSQDQGVQPQHF.

The genes are TRBV11-2 and TRBJ1-1; 7 bases match TRBD1. The CDR3 covers 14 residues. With V trimmed by 8 bases and J by 5 bases, 11 bases remained unmatched. Looked up from germline, CDR1 is SGHAT and CDR2 is FQNNGV. Written as DNA, the CDR3 is TGTGCCAGCGCTTCACAAGGGGGCAGGACTGAAGCTTTCTTT. It specifies CASASQGGRTEAFF.

This clone was observed a single time. The chain employs TRBV12-3 or TRBV12-4 and TRBJ1-2; D may be TRBD1 (5 bases). The CDR3 runs to 13 residues. The V gene lost 7 bases and the J gene lost 1 base, with 10 bases spanning the gap. CDR3 protein: CASTDSHNYGYTF. The CDR3 DNA is TGTGCCAGCACCGACAGCCATAACTATGGCTACACCTTC.

This clone was seen only once. The chain uses TRBV10-1 and TRBJ1-1; D not resolved. This CDR3 has 14 amino acids. CDR1 and CDR2 (germline): WNHNN, SYGVQD (reference sequence). Trimming pared 2 bases from V and 1 base from J, leaving 8 bases between. The CDR3 coding sequence is TGCGCCAGCAGTGAGAATGGGCAGAACACTGAAGCTTTCTTT. Its protein is CASSENGQNTEAFF.

The count of this clone is one. This rearrangement joins TRBV18 to TRBJ2-3; D may be TRBD2 (6 bases). Trimming shortened V by 0 bases and J by 5 bases, and 9 bases separated the two germline ends. This CDR3 comprises 14 residues. The germline CDR1 and CDR2 sequences are KGHSH and LQKENI. Here the CDR3 DNA reads TGTGCCAGCTCACCACCCGGGGGTCAAGATACGCAGTATTTT. This sequence encodes CASSPPGGQDTQYF. The variable domain in full, with the rest retrieved from reference TRBV18 and TRBJ2-3, is NAGVMQNPRHLVRRRGQEARLRCSPMKGHSHVYWYRQLPEEGLKFMVYLQKENIIDESGMPKERFSAEFPKEGPSILRIQQVVRGDSAAYFCASSPPGGQDTQYFGPGTRLTVL.

This chain uses TRBV9 with TRBJ1-2, with 7 nucleotides matching TRBD1. V lost 3 bases, J lost 4 bases, and 6 bases stayed unmatched. Looked up from germline, CDR1 is SGDLS and CDR2 is YYNGEE. The CDR3 length is 14 residues. The CDR3 region has the DNA TGTGCCAGCAGCGAATCGACAGGGCGCTATGGCTACACCTTC. Amino acids: CASSESTGRYGYTF.

The V and J genes are TRBV19 and TRBJ2-1; a possible D gene is TRBD1 (6 bases). Looked up from germline, CDR1 is LNHDA and CDR2 is SQIVND (reference sequence). Trimming took 2 bases from V and 9 from J, leaving 8 bases between them. The CDR3 totals 12 residues. The CDR3 bases are TGTGCCAGTAGTATAACAGGGTTTGAGCAGTTCTTC. It translates to CASSITGFEQFF.

The genes are TRBV28 and TRBJ2-1, with 9 bases that match TRBD1. J gave up 6 bases and V 8 bases, and 8 bases lay outside the gene matches. This CDR3 is built from 14 residues. Germline CDR1 MDHEN, CDR2 SYDVKM. The CDR3 loop reads CASGGQGPFNEQFF. DNA for the CDR3: TGTGCCAGCGGAGGACAGGGGCCTTTCAATGAGCAGTTCTTC.

This sequence joins TRBV20-1 and TRBJ1-1; no definite D call. There are 13 residues in the CDR3. V was clipped by 3 bases and J by 0 bases, with 8 bases between them. The germline CDR1 and CDR2 sequences are DFQATT and SNEGSKA (reference sequence). The chain's CDR3 is CSASAAVNTEAFF. For the CDR3, the DNA is TGCAGTGCTAGTGCGGCGGTGAACACTGAAGCTTTCTTT.

The chain carries TRBV15 and TRBJ2-3; no clear D gene. Germline CDR1 is LNHNV and CDR2 is YYDKDF (reference sequence). Trimming removed 0 bases from V and 6 bases from J, with 10 bases in between. The CDR3 totals 14 residues. The CDR3 loop reads CATSRDHREDTQYF. CDR3 coding DNA: TGTGCCACCAGCAGAGATCACCGAGAGGATACGCAGTATTTT.

This clone was found once. The chain links TRBV6-2 or TRBV6-3 to TRBJ2-7, with TRBD1 identical over 12 bases. Trimming cost V 3 bases and J 5 bases; bases outside gene matches: 5. Germline V gene lookup returns CDR1 MNHEY and CDR2 SVGEGT. The CDR3 has 15 amino acids. CDR3 sequence: CASSYMGQGAHEQYF. The CDR3 nucleotides are TGTGCCAGCAGTTATATGGGACAGGGGGCCCACGAGCAGTACTTC.

The genes are TRBV19 and TRBJ2-2, with 7 bases identical to TRBD1. V trimming: 11 bases; J trimming: 2 bases; junction bases outside the gene matches: 2. This CDR3 contains 12 residues. The germline V gene has CDR1 LNHDA and CDR2 SQIVND (reference sequence). This CDR3 reads CARDSNTGELFF. CDR3 sequence (DNA): TGTGCCCGGGACAGCAACACCGGGGAGCTGTTTTTT.

The chain couples TRBV25-1 to TRBJ1-1; 11 positions agree with TRBD1. The CDR3 sequence is 17 residues long. Germline values: CDR1 MGHDK, CDR2 SYGVNS. The junction had 10 bases not matched to a gene; V was cut back by 1 base and J by 6 bases. The CDR3 sequence: CASSEFRDRGTKPEAFF. CDR3 coding DNA: TGTGCCAGCAGTGAATTTCGGGACAGGGGGACAAAACCTGAAGCTTTCTTT.

The chain combines TRBV5-8 with TRBJ2-1, with 13 bases that match TRBD2. The CDR3 length is 15 residues. Germline values: CDR1 SGHTS, CDR2 YDEGEE. The V segment lost 4 bases and the J segment 8 bases; nucleotides outside the gene matches: 6. The CDR3 sequence is CASSTGLAGSYEQFF. CDR3 DNA sequence: TGTGCCAGCAGCACGGGACTAGCGGGATCCTATGAGCAGTTCTTC.

The count of this clone is one. V usage is TRBV10-3 and J usage is TRBJ2-7, with 8 bases aligning to TRBD2. The length of the CDR3 is 15 residues. Trimming took 2 bases from V and 3 from J; bases not matched to a gene: 6. Germline assignment: CDR1 ENHRY and CDR2 SYGVKD. In nucleotides, the CDR3 is TGTGCCATCAGTGAGAGTGGGACTAGTAACTACGAGCAGTACTTC. Protein product: CAISESGTSNYEQYF.

The chain combines TRBV5-6 with TRBJ2-2; tentatively, D is TRBD2 (6 bases). V lost 3 bases and J 6 bases, leaving 18 bases between the germline ends. CDR1 SGHDT and CDR2 YYEEEE come from the germline V gene. The length of the CDR3 is 16 residues. The DNA for the CDR3 is TGTGCCAGCAGCTCCCCGGGTGGAGGGAGCGCCGGGGAGCTGTTTTTT. It is translated as CASSSPGGGSAGELFF.

V gene TRBV19 combines with J gene TRBJ1-5; D ambiguous. The length of the CDR3 is 16 residues. CDR1 LNHDA and CDR2 SQIVND come from the germline V gene (reference sequence). V dropped 9 bases and J dropped 2 bases, with 20 bases sitting between them. The CDR3: CASRALLGVGNQPQHF. The CDR3 DNA reads as TGTGCCAGCCGAGCCCTGCTAGGAGTAGGCAATCAGCCCCAGCATTTT.

The gene calls are TRBV5-1 and TRBJ1-1; D gene ambiguous. The germline CDR1 and CDR2 sequences are SGHRS and YFSETQ. V was cut by 1 base and J by 1 base, with 8 bases left in between. The CDR3 runs 14 residues. CDR3 in amino acids: CASSLSGGNTEAFF. DNA for the CDR3: TGCGCCAGCAGCTTGTCTGGAGGGAACACTGAAGCTTTCTTT.

The J gene is TRBJ1-2, the V gene TRBV2; possibly TRBD1 for D (6 bases). This CDR3 has 15 residues. Germline CDR1 SNHLY, CDR2 FYNNEI. V was shortened by 6 bases and J by 0 bases, with 14 bases between the two germline ends. The CDR3 sequence: CASRTDRAANYGYTF. The CDR3 nucleotides are TGTGCCAGCAGGACGGACAGAGCCGCTAACTATGGCTACACCTTC.